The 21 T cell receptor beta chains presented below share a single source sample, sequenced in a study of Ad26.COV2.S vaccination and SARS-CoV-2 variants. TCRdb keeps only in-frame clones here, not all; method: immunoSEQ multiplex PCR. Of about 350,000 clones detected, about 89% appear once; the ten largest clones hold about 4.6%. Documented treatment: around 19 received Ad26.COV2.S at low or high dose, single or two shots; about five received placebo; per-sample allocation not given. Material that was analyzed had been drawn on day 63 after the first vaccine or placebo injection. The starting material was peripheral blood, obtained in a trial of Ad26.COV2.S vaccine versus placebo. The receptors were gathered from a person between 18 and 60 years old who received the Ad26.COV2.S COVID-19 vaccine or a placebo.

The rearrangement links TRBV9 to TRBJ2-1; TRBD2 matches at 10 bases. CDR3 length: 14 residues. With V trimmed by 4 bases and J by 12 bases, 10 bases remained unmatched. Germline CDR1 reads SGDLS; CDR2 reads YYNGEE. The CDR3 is CASSPQLAGEGQFF. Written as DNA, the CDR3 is TGTGCCAGCAGCCCTCAGCTAGCGGGAGAAGGGCAGTTCTTC.

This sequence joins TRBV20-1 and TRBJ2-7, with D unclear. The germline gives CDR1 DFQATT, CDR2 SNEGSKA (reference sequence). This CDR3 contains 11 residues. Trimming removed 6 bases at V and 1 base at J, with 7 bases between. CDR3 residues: CSATRSYEQYF. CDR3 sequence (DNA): TGCAGTGCAACCCGGTCCTACGAGCAGTACTTC.

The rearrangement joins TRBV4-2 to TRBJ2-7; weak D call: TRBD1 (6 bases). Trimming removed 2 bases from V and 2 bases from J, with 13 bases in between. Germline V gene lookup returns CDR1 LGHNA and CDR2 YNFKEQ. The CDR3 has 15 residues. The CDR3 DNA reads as TGTGCCAGCAGCCAACCACAGGGTCTTCCCTACGAGCAGTACTTC. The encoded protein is CASSQPQGLPYEQYF.

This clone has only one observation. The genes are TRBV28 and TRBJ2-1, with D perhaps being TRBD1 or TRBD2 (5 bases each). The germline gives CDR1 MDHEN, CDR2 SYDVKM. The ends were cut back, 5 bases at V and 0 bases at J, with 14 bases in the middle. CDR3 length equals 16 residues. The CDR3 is CASSRPGRSSYNEQFF. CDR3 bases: TGTGCCAGCAGTCGACCGGGACGGAGCTCCTACAATGAGCAGTTCTTC. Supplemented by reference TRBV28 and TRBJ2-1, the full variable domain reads DVKVTQSSRYLVKRTGEKVFLECVQDMDHENMFWYRQDPGLGLRLIYFSYDVKMKEKGDIPEGYSVSREKKERFSLILESASTNQTSMYLCASSRPGRSSYNEQFFGPGTRLTVL.

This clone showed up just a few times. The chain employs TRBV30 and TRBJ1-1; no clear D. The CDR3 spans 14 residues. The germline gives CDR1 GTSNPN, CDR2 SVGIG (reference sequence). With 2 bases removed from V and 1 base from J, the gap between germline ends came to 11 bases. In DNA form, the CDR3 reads TGTGCCTGGAGTCCAGCGGCCAAGAACACTGAAGCTTTCTTT. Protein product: CAWSPAAKNTEAFF.

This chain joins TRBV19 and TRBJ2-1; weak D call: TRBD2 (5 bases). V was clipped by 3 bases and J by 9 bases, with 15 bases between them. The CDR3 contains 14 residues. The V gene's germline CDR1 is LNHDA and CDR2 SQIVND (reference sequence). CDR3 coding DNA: TGTGCCAGTAGTATCGGGATCACCTCCGCTGAGCAGTTCTTC. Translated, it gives CASSIGITSAEQFF.

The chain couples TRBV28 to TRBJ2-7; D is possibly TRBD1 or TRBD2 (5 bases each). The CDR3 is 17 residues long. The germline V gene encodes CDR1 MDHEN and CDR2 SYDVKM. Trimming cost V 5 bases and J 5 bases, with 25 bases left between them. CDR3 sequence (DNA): TGTGCCAGCAGTCCTCCTTCTCCGGGACGCCTTGCCCACGAGCAGTACTTC. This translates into CASSPPSPGRLAHEQYF.

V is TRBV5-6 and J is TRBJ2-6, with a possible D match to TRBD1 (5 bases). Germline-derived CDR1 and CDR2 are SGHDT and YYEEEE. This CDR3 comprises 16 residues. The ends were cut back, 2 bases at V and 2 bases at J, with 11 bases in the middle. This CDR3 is CASSLGVRTGANVLTF. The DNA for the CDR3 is TGTGCCAGCAGCTTAGGGGTTAGGACTGGGGCCAACGTCCTGACTTTC.

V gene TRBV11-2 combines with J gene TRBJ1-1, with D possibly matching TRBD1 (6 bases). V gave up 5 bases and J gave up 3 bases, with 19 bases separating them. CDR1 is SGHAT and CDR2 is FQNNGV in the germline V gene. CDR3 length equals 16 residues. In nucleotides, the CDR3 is TGTGCCAGCAGCCTCAGCTTTACAGGGATTTACACTGAAGCTTTCTTT. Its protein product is CASSLSFTGIYTEAFF. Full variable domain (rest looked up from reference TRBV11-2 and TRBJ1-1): EAGVAQSPRYKIIEKRQSVAFWCNPISGHATLYWYQQILGQGPKLLIQFQNNGVVDDSQLPKDRFSAERLKGVDSTLKIQPAKLEDSAVYLCASSLSFTGIYTEAFFGQGTRLTVV.

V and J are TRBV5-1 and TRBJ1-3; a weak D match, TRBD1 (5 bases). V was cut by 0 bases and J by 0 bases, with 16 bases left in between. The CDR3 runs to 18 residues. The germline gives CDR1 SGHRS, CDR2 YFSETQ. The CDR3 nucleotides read TGCGCCAGCAGCTTGGGGACGTTCGGACAAAGCTCTGGAAACACCATATATTTT. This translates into CASSLGTFGQSSGNTIYF.

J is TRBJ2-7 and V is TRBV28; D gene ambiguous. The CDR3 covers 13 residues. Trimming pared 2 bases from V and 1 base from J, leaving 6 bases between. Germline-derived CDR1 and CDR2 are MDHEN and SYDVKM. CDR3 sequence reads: CASSLQQSYEQYF. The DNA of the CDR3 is TGTGCCAGCAGTTTACAACAGTCCTACGAGCAGTACTTC.

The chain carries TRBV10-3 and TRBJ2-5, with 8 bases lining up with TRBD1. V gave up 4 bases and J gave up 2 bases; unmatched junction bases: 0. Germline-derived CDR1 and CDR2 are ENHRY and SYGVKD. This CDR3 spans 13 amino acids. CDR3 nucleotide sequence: TGTGCCATCAGTGGGGACAGGCAAGAGACCCAGTACTTC. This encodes CAISGDRQETQYF.

This CDR3 reads CATSRDPGPPSGNTIYF. The CDR3, as DNA: TGTGCCACCAGCAGAGATCCAGGACCCCCCTCTGGAAACACCATATATTTT. The V and J genes are TRBV15 and TRBJ1-3; D call uncertain. V gave up 0 bases and J gave up 0 bases, with 12 bases separating them. The germline CDR1 and CDR2 sequences are LNHNV and YYDKDF (reference sequence). The CDR3 contains 17 residues.

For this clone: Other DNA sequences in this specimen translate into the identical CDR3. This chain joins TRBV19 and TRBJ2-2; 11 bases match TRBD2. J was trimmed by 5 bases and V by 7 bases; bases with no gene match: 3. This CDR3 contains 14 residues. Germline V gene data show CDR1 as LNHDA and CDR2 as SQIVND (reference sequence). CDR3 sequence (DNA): TGTGCCAGTAAAGGGACTAGCGGTACCGGGGAGCTGTTTTTT. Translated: CASKGTSGTGELFF. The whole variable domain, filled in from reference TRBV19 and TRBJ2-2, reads DGGITQSPKYLFRKEGQNVTLSCEQNLNHDAMYWYRQDPGQGLRLIYYSQIVNDFQKGDIAEGYSVSREKKESFPLTVTSAQKNPTAFYLCASKGTSGTGELFFGEGSRLTVL.

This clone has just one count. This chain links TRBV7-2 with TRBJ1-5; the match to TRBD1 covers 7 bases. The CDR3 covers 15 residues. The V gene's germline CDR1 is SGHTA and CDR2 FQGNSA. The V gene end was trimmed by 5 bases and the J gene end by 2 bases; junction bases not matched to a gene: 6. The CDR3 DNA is TGTGCCAGCAGCGCGACAGGGTTGGGCAATCAGCCCCAGCATTTT. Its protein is CASSATGLGNQPQHF.

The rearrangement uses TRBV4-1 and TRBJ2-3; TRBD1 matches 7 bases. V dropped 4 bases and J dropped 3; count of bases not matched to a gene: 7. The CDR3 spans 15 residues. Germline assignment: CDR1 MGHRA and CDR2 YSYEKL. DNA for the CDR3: TGCGCCAGCAGCCCTATGACAGGGCTTACAGATACGCAGTATTTT. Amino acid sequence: CASSPMTGLTDTQYF.

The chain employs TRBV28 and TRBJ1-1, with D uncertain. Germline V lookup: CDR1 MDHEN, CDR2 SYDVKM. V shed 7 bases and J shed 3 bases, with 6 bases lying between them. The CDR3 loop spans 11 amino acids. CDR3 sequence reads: CASKSYTEAFF. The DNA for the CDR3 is TGTGCCAGCAAATCGTACACTGAAGCTTTCTTT.

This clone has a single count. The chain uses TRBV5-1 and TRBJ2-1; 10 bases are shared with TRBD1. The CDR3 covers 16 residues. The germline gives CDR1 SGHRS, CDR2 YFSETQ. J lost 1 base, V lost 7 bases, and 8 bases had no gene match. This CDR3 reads CASGTGESWSYNEQFF. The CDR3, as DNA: TGCGCCAGCGGGACAGGGGAGTCCTGGTCCTACAATGAGCAGTTCTTC. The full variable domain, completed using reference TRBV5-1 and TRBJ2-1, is KAGVTQTPRYLIKTRGQQVTLSCSPISGHRSVSWYQQTPGQGLQFLFEYFSETQRNKGNFPGRFSGRQFSNSRSEMNVSTLELGDSALYLCASGTGESWSYNEQFFGPGTRLTVL.

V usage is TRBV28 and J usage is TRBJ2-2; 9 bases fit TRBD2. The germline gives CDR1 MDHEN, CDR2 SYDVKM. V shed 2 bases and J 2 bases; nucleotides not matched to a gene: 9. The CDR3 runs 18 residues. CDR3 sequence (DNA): TGTGCCAGCAGTTTAGATACCGCTAGCGGGAAAAACACCGGGGAGCTGTTTTTT. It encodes CASSLDTASGKNTGELFF.

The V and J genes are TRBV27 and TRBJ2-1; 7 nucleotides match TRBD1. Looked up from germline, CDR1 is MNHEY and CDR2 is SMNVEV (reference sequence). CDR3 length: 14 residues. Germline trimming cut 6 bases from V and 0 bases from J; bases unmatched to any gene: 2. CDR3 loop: CASRTGSSYNEQFF. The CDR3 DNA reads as TGTGCCAGCAGGACAGGGTCCTCCTACAATGAGCAGTTCTTC.

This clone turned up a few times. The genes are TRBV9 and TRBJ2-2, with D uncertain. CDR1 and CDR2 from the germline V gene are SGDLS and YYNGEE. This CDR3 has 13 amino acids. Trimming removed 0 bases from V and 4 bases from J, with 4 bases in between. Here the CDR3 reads CASSVAVTGELFF. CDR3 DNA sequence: TGTGCCAGCAGCGTAGCTGTCACCGGGGAGCTGTTTTTT.